Below, 26 T cell receptor beta chains from the same sample are listed, as sequenced in a study of CD8+CD57+ T cells in acquired aplastic anemia. It was genomic DNA that served as the template for profiling TCR beta VDJ and CDR3. TCRdb re-analysed the reads in MiXCR, keeping a single row per CDR3 protein. The top ten hold about 45% of the sample, which has approximately 200,000 distinct CDR3 sequences, about 64% seen once. Sequencing was done on a sample of sorted CD4+, CD8+, or CD8+CD57+ T cells (not recorded which) from PBMCs. The receptors derive from a human donor with severe aplastic anemia or a healthy control (not recorded which).

The V call is TRBV9, the J call TRBJ1-1; a weak D match, TRBD1 (5 bases). Germline lookup yields CDR1 SGDLS and CDR2 YYNGEE. This CDR3 is 14 amino acids long. V lost 0 bases, J lost 7 bases, and 13 bases lay in between. CDR3 in amino acids: CASSVDAGGVEAFF. CDR3 DNA: TGTGCCAGCAGCGTAGATGCGGGGGGAGTTGAAGCTTTCTTT.

In this sample, this clonotype turned up many times. The chain combines TRBV7-9 with TRBJ1-1; D might be TRBD1 (5 bases). V was shortened by 5 bases and J by 8 bases, with 12 bases between the two germline ends. In germline, CDR1 is SEHNR, CDR2 FQNEAQ (reference sequence). The CDR3 contains 12 residues. The CDR3 DNA follows: TGTGCCAGCAGCCACGGAGGGGCCGAAGCTTTCTTT. Amino acid sequence: CASSHGGAEAFF.

With respect to this clonotype: The germline gene is not matched at one end of the junction; a read error may be the cause. The V gene is TRBV5-1, the J gene TRBJ1-6; 9 nucleotides match TRBD1. Germline CDR1 SGHRS, CDR2 YFSETQ. The CDR3 totals 10 residues. The CDR3 DNA sequence: TGCGCCAGCAGTCGGGACAGGGTCTACTTT. Translated: CASSRDRVYF. The whole variable domain, filled in from reference TRBV5-1 and TRBJ1-6, reads KAGVTQTPRYLIKTRGQQVTLSCSPISGHRSVSWYQQTPGQGLQFLFEYFSETQRNKGNFPGRFSGRQFSNSRSEMNVSTLELGDSALYLCASSRDRVYFGNGTRLTVT.

The sample holds a few counts of this clonotype. A clone one base away is much larger, so this may be a read error. The CDR3 DNA follows: TGTGCTAGTGGTTCGAGGATTAACTATGGCTACACCTTC. It specifies CASGSRINYGYTF. This rearrangement joins TRBV12-5 to TRBJ1-2; no firm D call. The V gene lost 4 bases and the J gene lost 1 base, with 7 bases spanning the gap. The germline CDR1 and CDR2 sequences are LGHNT and FRNRAP. CDR3 length: 13 residues.

This clonotype was observed many times. V gene TRBV27 combines with J gene TRBJ2-5; possibly TRBD1 for D (5 bases). The V gene's germline CDR1 is MNHEY and CDR2 SMNVEV (reference sequence). V was pared by 2 bases and J by 3 bases, with 13 bases between. The CDR3 totals 15 residues. The CDR3 is CASSLGAGQEETQYF. CDR3 bases: TGTGCCAGCAGTTTAGGGGCTGGGCAGGAAGAGACCCAGTACTTC.

The CDR3 spells CAISVRLGHRTTNEKLFF. The CDR3 nucleotides read TGTGCCATCAGTGTAAGATTGGGACACCGGACAACTAATGAAAAACTGTTTTTT. V is TRBV10-3 and J is TRBJ1-4, with D possibly matching TRBD1 (6 bases). Germline V gene data show CDR1 as ENHRY and CDR2 as SYGVKD. The CDR3 runs to 18 residues. With 4 bases removed from V and 0 bases from J, the gap between germline ends came to 18 bases.

With regard to this clonotype: Relative to the germline gene, one junction end is altered; a read error may explain this. The chain recombines TRBV15 with TRBJ2-4, with D possibly being TRBD2 (6 bases). The CDR3 length is 14 residues. Germline V gene data show CDR1 as LNHNV and CDR2 as YYDKDF (reference sequence). The CDR3 DNA reads TGTGCCAGCAGCTTAGGAGGGGTTGGAAACATTCAGTACTTC. It yields the protein CASSLGGVGNIQYF.

This clonotype occurred once. V gene TRBV20-1 combines with J gene TRBJ1-1; D might be TRBD1 (5 bases). The CDR3 consists of 13 residues. Germline V gene data show CDR1 as DFQATT and CDR2 as SNEGSKA (reference sequence). Trimming stripped 4 bases from V and 0 bases from J, with 9 bases between. The CDR3 DNA reads as TGCAGTGCTACTGACAGCATGAACACTGAAGCTTTCTTT. Translated: CSATDSMNTEAFF.

The rearrangement uses TRBV15 and TRBJ1-5; 9 bases are shared with TRBD1. CDR3 size: 18 residues. Trimming took 0 bases from V and 6 from J; bases not matched to a gene: 12. Germline assignment: CDR1 LNHNV and CDR2 YYDKDF (reference sequence). The CDR3 nucleotides are TGTGCCACCAGCAGAGACTCAAACACCGGGACAGGGAGTCAGCCCCAGCATTTT. It specifies CATSRDSNTGTGSQPQHF.

This clonotype is a singleton in its sample. This rearrangement joins TRBV25-1 to TRBJ1-1; D gene ambiguous. Per the germline V gene, CDR1 is MGHDK and CDR2 is SYGVNS. This CDR3 contains 15 residues. Trimming removed 6 bases from V and 1 base from J, with 15 bases in between. The CDR3: CASSPSVGTNTEAFF. The CDR3 DNA follows: TGTGCCAGCAGCCCCTCCGTAGGTACGAACACTGAAGCTTTCTTT.

This rearrangement joins TRBV2 to TRBJ2-7; D assignment may be TRBD1 or TRBD2 (5 bases each). V was shortened by 4 bases and J by 2 bases, with 15 bases between the two germline ends. In germline, CDR1 is SNHLY, CDR2 FYNNEI. This CDR3 is 15 amino acids long. The CDR3 protein is CASSGAGTPTYEQYF. CDR3 coding DNA: TGTGCCAGCAGTGGGGCCGGGACGCCTACCTACGAGCAGTACTTC.

The V and J genes are TRBV20-1 and TRBJ2-1; D possibly uses TRBD1 or TRBD2 (5 bases each). The germline V and J ends were trimmed by 3 bases and 4 bases, with 22 bases remaining between them. The CDR3 extends over 17 amino acids. CDR1 DFQATT and CDR2 SNEGSKA come from the germline V gene (reference sequence). The CDR3, as DNA: TGCAGTGCTAGGGACAACTACAGCGGACGACTTTACAATGAGCAGTTCTTC. Amino acids: CSARDNYSGRLYNEQFF.

This clonotype was recorded many times. The gene calls are TRBV11-2 and TRBJ2-3; D is undetermined. Germline-derived CDR1 and CDR2 are SGHAT and FQNNGV. The length of the CDR3 is 15 residues. Trimming left V 2 bases short and J 9 bases short, with 18 bases between. CDR3 nucleotides: TGTGCCAGCAGCTTACCGGCCGCAGCGCCCCTGACGCAGTATTTT. Encoded protein: CASSLPAAAPLTQYF.

CDR3: CASSYKGNYGYTF. CDR3 sequence (DNA): TGTGCCAGCAGTTACAAGGGGAACTATGGCTACACCTTC. The V gene is TRBV6-2 or TRBV6-3, the J gene TRBJ1-2; D might be TRBD1 (5 bases). Trimming took 2 bases from V and 2 from J, leaving 6 bases between them. The CDR3 totals 13 residues. Germline CDR1 MNHEY, CDR2 SVGEGT.

This clonotype was recorded many times. CDR3 protein: CASSPRGSLGNEQFF. The CDR3 nucleotides read TGTGCCAGCAGCCCCCGCGGGAGTCTAGGTAATGAGCAGTTCTTC. V and J are TRBV13 and TRBJ2-1; TRBD2 matches 7 bases. CDR1 is PRHDT and CDR2 is FYEKMQ in the germline V gene (reference sequence). Trimming cost V 5 bases and J 7 bases; bases outside gene matches: 11. The CDR3 loop spans 15 amino acids.

This chain connects TRBV29-1 to TRBJ1-2, with 9 bases matching TRBD1. V gave up 7 bases and J gave up 5 bases; unmatched junction bases: 8. Germline V gene data show CDR1 as SQVTM and CDR2 as ANQGSEA. This CDR3 is built from 13 residues. The CDR3 loop is CSAQTGGYYGYTF. DNA for the CDR3: TGCAGCGCACAAACAGGGGGCTATTATGGCTACACCTTC.

A few counts support this clonotype. The V gene is TRBV7-2, the J gene TRBJ1-1; D may be TRBD1 (5 bases). The germline V gene has CDR1 SGHTA and CDR2 FQGNSA. V was trimmed by 5 bases and J by 0 bases, leaving 13 bases between them. The length of the CDR3 is 15 residues. CDR3 sequence (DNA): TGTGCCAGCAGCCCACAACAGGCATTGAACACTGAAGCTTTCTTT. As protein: CASSPQQALNTEAFF.

V usage is TRBV6-6 and J usage is TRBJ2-5; D possibly uses TRBD1 or TRBD2 (5 bases each). The CDR3 runs to 12 residues. The germline CDR1 and CDR2 sequences are MNHNY and SVGAGI (reference sequence). Trimming took 6 bases from V and 2 from J, leaving 7 bases between them. DNA of the CDR3: TGTGCCAGCAGGAGGGGACAAGAGACCCAGTACTTC. Protein sequence: CASRRGQETQYF.

The rearrangement links TRBV5-1 to TRBJ1-2, with a tentative D call TRBD1 (5 bases). V was clipped by 5 bases and J by 12 bases, with 23 bases between them. The germline CDR1 and CDR2 sequences are SGHRS and YFSETQ. The CDR3 sequence is 14 residues long. The CDR3 sequence is CASSTEPRQRQNTF. The CDR3 DNA reads as TGCGCCAGCAGTACGGAACCGCGACAGAGACAGAACACCTTC.

This rearrangement joins TRBV19 to TRBJ1-2; the D gene is possibly TRBD1 (5 bases). Deletions cut 7 bases from V and 7 bases from J, with 13 bases between. The CDR3 is 12 residues long. Germline values: CDR1 LNHDA, CDR2 SQIVND (reference sequence). The CDR3 coding sequence is TGTGCCAGTACCCAGGGCCTGGGTGGCTACACCTTC. It is translated as CASTQGLGGYTF. The full variable domain, with the rest looked up from reference TRBV19 and TRBJ1-2, is DGGITQSPKYLFRKEGQNVTLSCEQNLNHDAMYWYRQDPGQGLRLIYYSQIVNDFQKGDIAEGYSVSREKKESFPLTVTSAQKNPTAFYLCASTQGLGGYTFGSGTRLTVV.

This clonotype was found many times. CDR3: CASSSHFSGSSYNEQFF. The CDR3 nucleotides read TGTGCCAGCAGCTCCCACTTTAGCGGTTCCTCCTACAATGAGCAGTTCTTC. The chain links TRBV11-2 to TRBJ2-1, with D perhaps matching TRBD2 (6 bases). Germline-derived CDR1 and CDR2 are SGHAT and FQNNGV. This CDR3 comprises 17 residues. V was pared by 4 bases and J by 0 bases, with 16 bases between. Full variable domain (rest looked up from reference TRBV11-2 and TRBJ2-1): EAGVAQSPRYKIIEKRQSVAFWCNPISGHATLYWYQQILGQGPKLLIQFQNNGVVDDSQLPKDRFSAERLKGVDSTLKIQPAKLEDSAVYLCASSSHFSGSSYNEQFFGPGTRLTVL.

V and J are TRBV10-3 and TRBJ1-3, with TRBD1 identical over 7 bases. After removal of 7 bases from V and 8 bases from J, the junction contained 14 bases not matched to a gene. Germline V gene sequence: CDR1 ENHRY, CDR2 SYGVKD. CDR3 size: 15 residues. This CDR3 reads CAITDTADRADTIYF. The CDR3 DNA sequence: TGTGCCATCACCGATACTGCTGACAGGGCGGACACCATATATTTT.

This sequence joins TRBV7-9 and TRBJ1-1; D remains ambiguous. The CDR3 consists of 13 residues. The germline V and J ends were trimmed by 5 bases and 0 bases, with 7 bases remaining between them. CDR1 SEHNR and CDR2 FQNEAQ come from the germline V gene (reference sequence). The CDR3: CASSPELNTEAFF. Written as DNA, the CDR3 is TGTGCCAGCAGCCCTGAGCTGAACACTGAAGCTTTCTTT.

The CDR3 loop is CASSQAGWDTEAFF. CDR3 sequence (DNA): TGTGCCAGCAGCCAAGCCGGGTGGGACACTGAAGCTTTCTTT. The chain employs TRBV7-9 and TRBJ1-1, with no clear D. Germline values: CDR1 SEHNR, CDR2 FQNEAQ (reference sequence). Trimming stripped 5 bases from V and 3 bases from J, with 13 bases between. The CDR3 has 14 residues.

The CDR3 DNA reads TGTGCCAGCAGTGACAGGGCCACTGAGACTGAAGCTTTCTTT. Protein: CASSDRATETEAFF. The chain joins TRBV2 to TRBJ1-1; D perhaps matches TRBD1 (5 bases). The CDR3 is 14 residues long. Looked up from germline, CDR1 is SNHLY and CDR2 is FYNNEI. V dropped 3 bases and J dropped 5 bases, with 13 bases sitting between them. Full variable domain (remainder filled in from reference TRBV2 and TRBJ1-1): EPEVTQTPSHQVTQMGQEVILRCVPISNHLYFYWYRQILGQKVEFLVSFYNNEISEKSEIFDDQFSVERPDGSNFTLKIRSTKLEDSAMYFCASSDRATETEAFFGQGTRLTVV.

The chain carries TRBV4-2 and TRBJ1-1; D call uncertain. The V and J ends lost 5 bases and 5 bases respectively, with 9 bases between them. CDR3 length: 12 residues. CDR1 is LGHNA and CDR2 is YNFKEQ in the germline V gene. The CDR3 bases are TGTGCCAGCAGCGAAGGGTGGACTGAAGCTTTCTTT. It is translated as CASSEGWTEAFF.